This entry is about one T cell receptor (beta chain). The target antigen is unknown. PCR primers comprised 60 Vbeta and 13 Jbeta primers. Profiled with immunoSEQ multiplex PCR; TCRdb holds only in-frame clones, not every one. The table has more than 95,000 clones, 55% to 75% seen once; the top ten hold 8.5% to 9.5%. Germline loops: CDR1 LNHDA, CDR2 SQIVND (reference sequence). V was shortened by 4 bases and J by 3 bases, with 15 bases between the two germline ends. This CDR3 has 16 residues. The source of the sample is a study of cytomegalovirus exposure and HLA in healthy donors. Study-wide background: Earlier, 100 million or so unique TCR beta sequences were recovered from roughly 180 million T cells by an analysis.

Study-wide results and limits: The productive fraction for most TCR beta V segments was about 90% or about 30% in an earlier analysis.

Sequencing was carried out using PBMCs. The rearrangement uses TRBV19 and TRBJ1-4; D unclear. The sequence derives from a woman in her thirties or forties in good health and CMV-seropositive. DNA of the CDR3: TGTGCCAGTAGTAGGTTCTCGGGAATTGCTAATGAAAAACTGTTTTTT. It specifies CASSRFSGIANEKLFF.